These 8 T cell receptor beta chains were all obtained from the same sample, sequenced in a study of shared clonotypes between healthy human individuals. The method was immunoSEQ multiplex PCR; TCRdb's version includes in-frame clones alone and lacks a portion of them. In the table there are around 700,000 clones, 74% of which are singletons. Sequenced material: memory CD4+ T cells sorted from blood. The subset: CD45RA-negative fraction. These TCRs come from a woman in her twenties or thirties in good health.

The chain couples TRBV10-2 to TRBJ1-3; no clear D gene. This CDR3 comprises 14 residues. Trimming pared 5 bases from V and 4 bases from J, leaving 12 bases between. CDR1 is WSHSY and CDR2 is SAAADI in the germline V gene. As DNA, the CDR3 is TGCGCCAGCAGTAACAGAGAAGCCGGAAACACCATATATTTT. Translating it yields CASSNREAGNTIYF.

There are a few counts of this clone. The chain joins TRBV29-1 to TRBJ2-5, with D possibly being TRBD2 (5 bases). Trimming left V 8 bases short and J 0 bases short, with 19 bases between. Germline loops: CDR1 SQVTM, CDR2 ANQGSEA. The CDR3 loop spans 15 amino acids. The CDR3 region has the DNA TGCAGCTCCTCGAGGAGCGGTTCGTACCAAGAGACCCAGTACTTC. It translates to CSSSRSGSYQETQYF.

The chain uses TRBV27 and TRBJ1-4; 8 bases fit TRBD1. CDR3 length: 18 amino acids. The trim removed 5 bases at V and 6 bases at J, leaving 17 bases unmatched. The V gene's germline CDR1 is MNHEY and CDR2 SMNVEV (reference sequence). The CDR3 DNA sequence: TGTGCCAGCAGTCGGCGACAGGGGATTTTCCGAGGGTATGAAAAACTGTTTTTT. It yields the protein CASSRRQGIFRGYEKLFF.

The DNA of the CDR3 is TGTGCCAGTACGATTTCGACAGACTCCTATGGCTACACCTTC. Amino acid sequence: CASTISTDSYGYTF. The V and J genes are TRBV2 and TRBJ1-2; the D gene is possibly TRBD1 (5 bases). The CDR3 sequence is 14 residues long. In germline, CDR1 is SNHLY, CDR2 FYNNEI. Trimming took 9 bases from V and 4 from J, leaving 18 bases between them. Full variable domain (outside the CDR3, taken from reference TRBV2 and TRBJ1-2): EPEVTQTPSHQVTQMGQEVILRCVPISNHLYFYWYRQILGQKVEFLVSFYNNEISEKSEIFDDQFSVERPDGSNFTLKIRSTKLEDSAMYFCASTISTDSYGYTFGSGTRLTVV.

The rearrangement links TRBV15 to TRBJ1-1; D possibly corresponds to TRBD1 (5 bases). V was pared by 2 bases and J by 1 base, with 20 bases between. Germline assignment: CDR1 LNHNV and CDR2 YYDKDF (reference sequence). This CDR3 region has 18 residues. The CDR3 spells CATSRRGLGTGKNTEAFF. CDR3 DNA: TGTGCCACCAGCAGAAGAGGCCTTGGGACGGGAAAGAACACTGAAGCTTTCTTT.

The chain carries TRBV19 and TRBJ1-1; D is unclear. There are 13 residues in the CDR3. CDR1 and CDR2 (germline): LNHDA, SQIVND (reference sequence). The V end was cut by 7 bases, the J end by 5 bases, with 14 bases between. The CDR3 reads CASTPPARTEAFF. DNA for the CDR3: TGTGCCAGTACCCCCCCGGCAAGAACTGAAGCTTTCTTT.

With regard to this clone: This may be a read error: a much more frequent sequence differs by one nucleotide. The rearrangement uses TRBV6-1 and TRBJ2-2, with D hard to call. The germline V gene encodes CDR1 MNHNS and CDR2 SASEGT. V lost 5 bases to trimming and J lost 0 bases, with 4 bases between them. There are 13 residues in the CDR3. The CDR3 loop reads CASSNTNTGELFF. Here the CDR3 DNA reads TGTGCCAGCAGTAACACGAACACCGGGGAGCTGTTTTTT.

Comment on this clone: The same CDR3 is also encoded by other DNA sequences in this sample. The gene calls are TRBV9 and TRBJ2-3, with unresolved D. Germline CDR1 and CDR2: SGDLS and YYNGEE. The V end lost 0 bases, the J end lost 5 bases, and 4 bases lay between the germline ends. The CDR3 sequence is 12 residues long. As DNA, the CDR3 is TGTGCCAGCAGCGTAGGACTAGATACGCAGTATTTT. This sequence encodes CASSVGLDTQYF.